This T cell receptor (beta chain) was profiled in a study of blood T cell repertoires in COVID-19. Across the whole study: Samples taken during acute and convalescent COVID-19 were collected in the United States, Italy and Spain.

TCRdb's table, derived via immunoSEQ multiplex PCR, lists solely in-frame clones and lacks some. The sample shows about 430,000 clones, around 87% of them seen only once. This CDR3 has 16 residues. V was shortened by 6 bases and J by 5 bases, with 22 bases between the two germline ends. Per the germline V gene, CDR1 is SSHAT and CDR2 is FNYEAQ (reference sequence). Participants, about 18 to 100 years old, spanned around 25 US areas. Grouping used clinical history reported by participants in a survey and questionnaire. The sequencing input was PBMCs or T cells enriched from blood (not recorded which). The clonotype was recovered from a woman in her thirties with acute COVID-19. The chain recombines TRBV7-7 with TRBJ2-5, with D perhaps TRBD2 (6 bases). In DNA, the CDR3 is TGTGCCAGCAGTCCAAATAGCGGCTCCCCGGTCGAGACCCAGTACTTC. It is translated as CASSPNSGSPVETQYF.